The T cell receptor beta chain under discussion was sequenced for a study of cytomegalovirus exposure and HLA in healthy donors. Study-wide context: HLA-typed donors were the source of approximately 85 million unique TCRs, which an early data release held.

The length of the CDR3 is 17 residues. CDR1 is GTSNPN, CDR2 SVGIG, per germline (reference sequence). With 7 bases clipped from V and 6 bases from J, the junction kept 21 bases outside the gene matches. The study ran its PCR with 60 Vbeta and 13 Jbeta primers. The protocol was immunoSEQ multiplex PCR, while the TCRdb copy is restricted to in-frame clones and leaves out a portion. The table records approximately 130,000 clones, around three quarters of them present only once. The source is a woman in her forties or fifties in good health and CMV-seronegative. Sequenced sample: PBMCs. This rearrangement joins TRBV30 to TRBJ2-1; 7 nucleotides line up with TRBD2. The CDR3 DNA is TGTGCCTACACACTACCACCACGGGGGGTCCGCGCCAATGAGCAGTTCTTC. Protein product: CAYTLPPRGVRANEQFF.